The 13 T cell receptor beta chains below all came from one sample that was sequenced in a study of Graves' ophthalmopathy and Graves' hyperthyroidism. Amplifying from RNA transcripts, the study obtained TCR beta CDR3 regions. RT-PCR in the first round used HTBI primers; a second-round multiplex PCR followed. Each CDR3 protein is one row after TCRdb ran MiXCR on the multiplex PCR reads. The table lists about 640,000 distinct CDR3 sequences, over 40% of them singletons. The material sequenced was peripheral blood. Every receptor here comes from an adult man with Graves' ophthalmopathy.

Note on this clonotype: At one of its ends the junction is not consistent with the germline gene, which may arise from a read error. The chain recombines TRBV7-7 with TRBJ1-5, with 7 bases fitting TRBD1. The CDR3 loop spans 16 amino acids. Germline CDR1 is SSHAT and CDR2 is FNYEAQ (reference sequence). The CDR3 DNA reads as TGTGCTAGCAGCTTTAGCTCTACAGGGGGCAATCAGCCCCAGCATTTT. Translation gives CASSFSSTGGNQPQHF.

The chain couples TRBV19 to TRBJ1-5; possible D gene TRBD1, 6 bases. CDR3 size: 11 residues. CDR1 is LNHDA, CDR2 SQIVND, per germline (reference sequence). V gave up 2 bases and J gave up 12 bases, with 8 bases separating them. CDR3 bases: TGTGCCAGTAGTATAAGGGGGGACCAGCATTTT. Translated: CASSIRGDQHF.

This clonotype came up many times. In DNA form, the CDR3 reads TGTGCCAGCGTCAGCGGGAGTCACGAGCAGTACTTC. Amino acids: CASVSGSHEQYF. The chain has TRBV2 and TRBJ2-7; TRBD2 matches at 8 bases. This CDR3 has 12 amino acids. The germline CDR1 and CDR2 sequences are SNHLY and FYNNEI. The J segment lost 5 bases and the V segment lost 8 bases, leaving 5 bases of the junction unmatched.

This rearrangement joins TRBV25-1 to TRBJ2-5, with 10 bases lining up with TRBD2. Germline V CDR1 and CDR2: MGHDK, SYGVNS. CDR3 length equals 15 residues. V trimming: 4 bases; J trimming: 6 bases; junction bases outside the gene matches: 8. CDR3: CASSATLAGAKTQYF. The CDR3 nucleotides are TGTGCCAGCAGTGCGACTCTAGCGGGAGCCAAGACCCAGTACTTC.

At least ten counts were recorded for this clonotype. The rearrangement links TRBV10-2 to TRBJ2-7; D may be TRBD1 (5 bases). This CDR3 is 12 amino acids long. V gave up 8 bases and J gave up 1 base, with 9 bases separating them. Germline assignment: CDR1 WSHSY and CDR2 SAAADI. Here the CDR3 reads CASQGGSYEQYF. The CDR3 DNA sequence: TGCGCCAGCCAGGGTGGATCCTACGAGCAGTACTTC.

This clonotype was seen repeatedly, ten times or more. This chain joins TRBV7-2 and TRBJ1-1; 7 nucleotides agree with TRBD1. Trimming at V came to 1 base and at J to 4 bases, leaving 3 bases not matched to a gene. The CDR3 consists of 14 residues. Germline CDR1 SGHTA, CDR2 FQGNSA. CDR3 in DNA: TGTGCCAGCAGCTTAGGAGGGGGCCGCACTGAAGCTTTCTTT. This encodes CASSLGGGRTEAFF.

This clonotype was counted ten times or more. The rearrangement links TRBV12-3 or TRBV12-4 to TRBJ1-4; D is unclear. With 6 bases removed from V and 5 bases from J, the gap between germline ends came to 10 bases. This CDR3 has 13 amino acids. The CDR3 DNA sequence: TGTGCCAGCAGCTCAGAGTCAAATGAAAAACTGTTTTTT. Its protein is CASSSESNEKLFF.

The chain carries TRBV24-1 and TRBJ1-1; D unclear. The CDR3 loop spans 12 amino acids. CDR1 KGHDR and CDR2 SFDVKD come from the germline V gene. The V gene lost 12 bases and the J gene lost 3 bases, with 13 bases spanning the gap. The DNA for the CDR3 is TGTGCCCAGCCGGGGTTTGACACTGAAGCTTTCTTT. This sequence encodes CAQPGFDTEAFF.

The table lists this clonotype with a few counts. V gene TRBV7-2 combines with J gene TRBJ2-5, with a weak D call TRBD2 (7 bases). Germline CDR1 is SGHTA and CDR2 is FQGNSA. Trimming took off 3 bases at V and 5 bases at J, with 16 bases between the two ends. CDR3 length equals 15 residues. In DNA, the CDR3 is TGTGCCAGCAGCTTGGGGGGGCGGGGAGAGGAGACCCAGTACTTC. This gives the protein CASSLGGRGEETQYF.

V and J are TRBV7-9 and TRBJ1-4; TRBD1 matches at 7 bases. The CDR3 sequence is 15 residues long. Germline V gene data show CDR1 as SEHNR and CDR2 as FQNEAQ (reference sequence). After removal of 5 bases from V and 7 bases from J, the junction contained 10 bases not matched to a gene. The CDR3 sequence: CASSPTGQNTEKLFF. The DNA of the CDR3 is TGTGCCAGCAGCCCCACGGGACAGAACACTGAAAAACTGTTTTTT.

Ten or more counts support this clonotype. The chain employs TRBV19 and TRBJ2-6; D gene uncertain. The CDR3 sequence is 15 residues long. The V and J ends lost 5 bases and 0 bases respectively, with 8 bases between them. The germline V gene has CDR1 LNHDA and CDR2 SQIVND (reference sequence). CDR3: CASSSRGSGANVLTF. The CDR3 DNA reads as TGTGCCAGTAGTTCCCGCGGCTCTGGGGCCAACGTCCTGACTTTC.

This clonotype has a handful of counts. A much larger clone sits a single nucleotide away, making a read error possible. The chain uses TRBV7-2 and TRBJ1-3, with 7 bases lining up with TRBD1. The CDR3 runs to 16 residues. CDR1 and CDR2 (germline): SGHTA, FQGNSA. J lost 5 bases, V lost 5 bases, and 12 bases had no gene match. The CDR3 is CASSPSWDSRRNTIYF. The CDR3, as DNA: TGTGCCAGCAGCCCGTCGTGGGACAGTAGAAGAAACACCATATATTTT.

This clonotype was picked up many times. The J gene is TRBJ1-4, the V gene TRBV29-1, with 10 bases matching TRBD1. This CDR3 region has 18 residues. Germline V gene data show CDR1 as SQVTM and CDR2 as ANQGSEA. Here the CDR3 reads CSVAEFGDRGSDSEKLFF. The CDR3 DNA sequence: TGCAGTGTCGCGGAGTTCGGGGACAGGGGATCGGATTCTGAAAAACTGTTTTTT.